The present TCR beta chain was sequenced within a study of blood T cell repertoires in COVID-19. Study information: Some COVID-19 samples were acute and others convalescent; all came from the United States, Italy and Spain.

This CDR3 is 16 amino acids long. Germline values: CDR1 SGDLS, CDR2 YYNGEE. The V end lost 0 bases, the J end lost 5 bases, and 14 bases lay between the germline ends. Here immunoSEQ multiplex PCR was the method, and the copy in TCRdb shows in-frame clones only, minus some. In the table there are over 15,000 clones, about 88% of which are singletons. In its sample, this clone was seen a few times. The rearrangement joins TRBV9 to TRBJ2-2; maybe TRBD1 (5 bases). This TCR was recovered from a man aged 55 to 70 with acute or convalescent COVID-19. Sequenced: peripheral blood. The CDR3 region has the DNA TGTGCCAGCAGCGTAGCTTGGACAAGGACAACCGGGGAGCTGTTTTTT. Residues: CASSVAWTRTTGELFF.